This is a list of T cell receptor beta chains from one sample in a study of CD8+ T cells in alopecia areata. Method: immunoSEQ multiplex PCR; TCRdb's copy keeps in-frame clones and lacks some. The sample gives just over 3,500 clones, 70% of which show up once; about a tenth is in the top ten. The starting material was skin, obtained at week 24, from a patient treated with tofacitinib. The receptors shown here come from a human donor with alopecia areata. Both conserved end residues are part of each CDR3. Fields, in order: V gene, clone size, J gene, D gene, CDR3 DNA, CDR3 protein. A D gene is named only where the DNA matches it firmly. Clone size is stated in some rows and not others, as once, few, many or a class when expanded.

TRBV28,few,TRBJ2-2,-,TGTGCCAGCAGTTTATACCGGCAGGCCGGGGAGCTGTTTTTT,CASSLYRQAGELFF
TRBV6-6,-,TRBJ1-5,-,TGTGCCAGCTCGGTGATGGTTCGGGTCCAGCCCCAGCATTTT,CASSVMVRVQPQHF
TRBV20-1,-,TRBJ2-5,-,TGCAGTGCTAACGGAGAGACCCAGTACTTC,CSANGETQYF
TRBV20-1,few,TRBJ1-2,-,TGCAGTGCTAGCGGTTACACCTTC,CSASGYTF
TRBV7-6,-,TRBJ1-1,-,TGTGCCAGCAGCCCCAGACCCGGGGGGGGGAACACTGAAGCTTTCTTT,CASSPRPGGGNTEAFF
TRBV18,-,TRBJ2-2,-,TGTGCCAGCTCAAGAGGCGGGACCGGGGAGCTGTTTTTT,CASSRGGTGELFF
TRBV5-1,-,TRBJ1-1,-,TGCGCCAGCAGCTTTATTAGGGACACTGAAGCTTTCTTT,CASSFIRDTEAFF
TRBV27,once,TRBJ1-1,-,TGTGCCAGCAGTCCTCTCCAGGGACTAGCTTTCTTT,CASSPLQGLAFF
TRBV4-2,-,TRBJ1-5,TRBD1,TGTGCCAGCAGCTTGTTGGACAGGGGCCACCCCCAGCATTTT,CASSLLDRGHPQHF
TRBV6-1,-,TRBJ2-5,TRBD2,TGTGCCAGCAGTGAAGTACCGGGACTAGCGGGGGTAAGAGAGACCCAGTACTTC,CASSEVPGLAGVRETQYF
TRBV28,few,TRBJ1-2,-,TGTGCCAGCAGTTTGTTAGTTACTAACTATGGCTACACCTTC,CASSLLVTNYGYTF
TRBV5-1,once,TRBJ2-7,-,TGCGCCAGCAGCTTGTTACCCAGGGACTCCTACGAGCAGTACTTC,CASSLLPRDSYEQYF
TRBV29-1,-,TRBJ2-5,-,TGCAGCGTTGTGAGGGACGTTTTAAAAGAGACCCAGTACTTC,CSVVRDVLKETQYF
TRBV25-1,few,TRBJ1-1,-,TGTGCCAGCAGTAAATGGGGGATGACGGTACCCACTGAAGCTTTCTTT,CASSKWGMTVPTEAFF
TRBV10-3,-,TRBJ1-5,-,TGTGCCACCGGGGAGTGGCTAATTAATAGCAATCAGCCCCAGCATTTT,CATGEWLINSNQPQHF
TRBV27,-,TRBJ1-1,-,TGTGCCAGCAGTTTAATCTCGGGTTGGGGGTCCAGAAGGACTGAAGCTTTCTTT,CASSLISGWGSRRTEAFF
TRBV27,-,TRBJ2-1,-,TGTGCCAGCAGTTTAACTACCTCTTCTCTTTACTACAATGAGCAGTTCTTC,CASSLTTSSLYYNEQFF
TRBV6-5,few,TRBJ1-6,-,TGTGCCAGCAGTTACCGCAAAAGGGGAGATTCACCCCTCCACTTT,CASSYRKRGDSPLHF
TRBV25-1,-,TRBJ1-1,-,TGTGCCAGCAGTGTTAAGGTTCCCATGAACACTGAAGCTTTCTTT,CASSVKVPMNTEAFF
TRBV30,few,TRBJ1-1,-,TGTGCCTGGGAACATTTGGGGGGGAACACTGAAGCTTTCTTT,CAWEHLGGNTEAFF
TRBV6-1,-,TRBJ1-3,-,TGTGCCAGCAGTGAGGGCAGCTACTCTGGAAACACCATATATTTT,CASSEGSYSGNTIYF
TRBV9,few,TRBJ2-3,-,TGTGCCAGCAGCGTAGCAGAGGGGGGGCTCTCCGATACGCAGTATTTT,CASSVAEGGLSDTQYF
TRBV7-2,-,TRBJ2-5,-,TGTGCCAGCAGCTCCCCTTTGACAGGACCGCAAGAGACCCAGTACTTC,CASSSPLTGPQETQYF
TRBV7-9,few,TRBJ1-2,-,TGTGCCAGCAGCATTGCACAGGGTATTGTGGGTGGCTACACCTTC,CASSIAQGIVGGYTF
TRBV6-1,few,TRBJ2-7,TRBD1,TGTGCCGTACAGGGGATGGCCTACGAGCAGTACTTC,CAVQGMAYEQYF
TRBV7-2,-,TRBJ2-7,TRBD1,TGTGCCAGCAGCTCAGGACAGGGGTCCTACGAGCAGTACTTC,CASSSGQGSYEQYF
TRBV27,-,TRBJ2-5,TRBD1,TGTGCCAGCAGATCCCTCGGACAGGGTCTGTGGGGGTACCAAGAGACCCAGTACTTC,CASRSLGQGLWGYQETQYF
TRBV19,-,TRBJ2-4,TRBD2,TGTGCCAGTCGACTAGCGGGGGGGCTTCGGATTCAGTACTTC,CASRLAGGLRIQYF
TRBV7-9,-,TRBJ2-3,TRBD2,TGTGCCAGCAGCTCGGGACTAGCGGGGGCCTCTAGCACAGATACGCAGTATTTT,CASSSGLAGASSTDTQYF
TRBV19,-,TRBJ1-1,-,TGTGCCAGTAAGGCCCTTTTCGGACAGTCTGAAGCTTTCTTT,CASKALFGQSEAFF
TRBV19,few,TRBJ1-1,-,TGTGCCAGTAGAACGGAGGACACTGAAGCTTTCTTT,CASRTEDTEAFF
TRBV5-6,-,TRBJ1-1,-,TGTGCCAGCAGCTTGGGACCGCAGAACACTGAAGCTTTCTTT,CASSLGPQNTEAFF
TRBV27,-,TRBJ2-7,TRBD2,TGTGCCAGCAGTTTGTTAGCGGGGGGGTACTACGAGCAGTACTTC,CASSLLAGGYYEQYF
TRBV5-1,-,TRBJ2-2,-,TGCGCCAGCAGCTTCCGCGCGTCTCTTATGGGCACCGGGGAGCTGTTTTTT,CASSFRASLMGTGELFF
TRBV12-2,once,TRBJ2-2,-,TGTGCAAGTCGGGGGACAGCCGCGAACACCGGGGAGCTGTTTTTT,CASRGTAANTGELFF
TRBV10-3,-,TRBJ2-1,-,TGTGCCATCAGTGAGCTAACATCCAGGTTGGAATACTATACCTACAATGAGCAGTTCTTC,CAISELTSRLEYYTYNEQFF
TRBV7-2,-,TRBJ2-7,TRBD1,TGTGCCAGCAGCCTAGGGTGGGACAGGGGATACGAGCAGTACTTC,CASSLGWDRGYEQYF
TRBV5-6,-,TRBJ1-1,-,TGTGCCAGCAGCTTTGGTAGCTCTGAAGCTTTCTTT,CASSFGSSEAFF
TRBV7-2,-,TRBJ2-5,TRBD1,TGTGCCAGCAGCCCCCTGACAGGGGGAGAAGAGACCCAGTACTTC,CASSPLTGGEETQYF
TRBV2,once,TRBJ1-1,TRBD1,TGTGCCAGCACTGTACAGGGGATGAACACTGAAGCTTTCTTT,CASTVQGMNTEAFF
TRBV27,-,TRBJ2-3,-,TGTGCCAGCAGTTTATCAGCAGGGATGGCAGATACGCAGTATTTT,CASSLSAGMADTQYF
TRBV5-1,-,TRBJ2-7,-,TGCGCCAGCAGCTTGGAGCGCACTCCCTACGAGCAGTACTTC,CASSLERTPYEQYF
TRBV30,-,TRBJ1-5,TRBD1,TGTGCCTGGAGGCCGGGACAGGGGGGGGTGGCAAATCAGCCCCAGCATTTT,CAWRPGQGGVANQPQHF
TRBV4-2,-,TRBJ2-2,-,TGTGCCAGCAGCCTATCCGGGACACAGACCGGGGAGCTGTTTTTT,CASSLSGTQTGELFF
TRBV18,-,TRBJ2-1,-,TGTGCCAGCTCACCGTCGGGCAGGGGTGAGCAGTTCTTC,CASSPSGRGEQFF
TRBV5-8,once,TRBJ2-4,-,TGTGCCAGCAGCTGGTCAGGGGAGCCGAGGAACATTCAGTACTTC,CASSWSGEPRNIQYF
TRBV5-6,-,TRBJ2-1,TRBD1,TGTGCCAGCAGCTTGGGAGCAGGACAGGGGAAGGATGAGCAGTTCTTC,CASSLGAGQGKDEQFF
TRBV7-2,-,TRBJ1-1,-,TGTGCCAGCAGCTTTTCACCAAGGGTAGGGGACACTGAAGCTTTCTTT,CASSFSPRVGDTEAFF
TRBV7-2,-,TRBJ2-1,-,TGTGCCAGCAGCCCCCCCGGCAGGGCCTACAATGAGCAGTTCTTC,CASSPPGRAYNEQFF
TRBV25-1,-,TRBJ2-5,-,TGTGCCAGCAGTGAATTTTCTGGGGCAGGAGAGACCCAGTACTTC,CASSEFSGAGETQYF
TRBV5-1,once,TRBJ2-5,TRBD1,TGCGCCAGCAGCAAAACCGGACAGGGGGGGGAGACCCAGTACTTC,CASSKTGQGGETQYF
TRBV6-6,-,TRBJ2-2,-,TGTGCCAGCAGTTACTCAAGGGAGCTGTTTTTT,CASSYSRELFF